This T cell receptor beta chain was documented in a study of blood T cell repertoires in COVID-19. Background on the study: Collection of acute and convalescent COVID-19 samples took place in the United States, Italy and Spain.

Generated by immunoSEQ multiplex PCR, the TCRdb table keeps only in-frame clones and is missing some. The repertoire includes a few hundred thousand clones, about nine tenths of them detected once, and around 11% sits in the top ten. This clone appeared once. Seattle patients were enrolled while actively infected and followed longitudinally. The germline V and J ends were trimmed by 2 bases and 4 bases, with 16 bases remaining between them. Per germline, CDR1 SGDLS and CDR2 YYNGEE. The CDR3 is made up of 16 amino acids. Sequenced material: peripheral blood. The chain joins TRBV9 to TRBJ2-1; D perhaps matches TRBD1 (5 bases). This TCR was sampled from a woman in her twenties or thirties with COVID-19, enrolled during active disease. The DNA for the CDR3 is TGTGCCAGCAGCGTTCAGGGCAGTGGATTTTACAATGAGCAGTTCTTC. Residues: CASSVQGSGFYNEQFF.